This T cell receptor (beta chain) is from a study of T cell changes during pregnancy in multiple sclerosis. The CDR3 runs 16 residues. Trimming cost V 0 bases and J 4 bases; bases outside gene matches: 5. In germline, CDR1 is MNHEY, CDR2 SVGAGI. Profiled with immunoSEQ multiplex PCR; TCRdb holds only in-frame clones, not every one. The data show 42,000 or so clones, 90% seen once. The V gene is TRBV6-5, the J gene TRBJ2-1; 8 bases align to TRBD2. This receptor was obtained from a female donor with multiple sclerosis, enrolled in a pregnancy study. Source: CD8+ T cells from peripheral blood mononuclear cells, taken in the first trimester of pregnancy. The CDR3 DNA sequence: TGTGCCAGCAGTTACTCCGGGACTAGTCGGTACAATGAGCAGTTCTTC. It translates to CASSYSGTSRYNEQFF.